This T cell receptor (beta chain) was observed in a study of graft-versus-host responses after intestinal transplantation. Across the whole study: Recipients had transplants, and these were multivisceral, liver-intestinal, or isolated intestinal. The study's findings and limits: Individuals who had graft-donor T cell macrochimerism had allografts that showed high graft-versus-host to host-versus-graft clonal ratios. GvH clones turned up in recipient marrow; some had shown up first in ileum or blood.

There are 14 residues in the CDR3. Germline CDR1 and CDR2: ENHRY and SYGVKD. Trimming shortened V by 0 bases and J by 0 bases, and 4 bases separated the two germline ends. Regarding this clone: Its antigen is undetermined.

TCRdb keeps only in-frame clones here, not all; method: immunoSEQ multiplex PCR. The profile shows about 71,000 clones, around 96% of them singletons. The clonotype originates from a human donor who received an intestinal transplant. The chain has TRBV10-3 and TRBJ2-3; D uncertain. The source material was unstimulated CD8+ T cells sorted from spleen or lymph node cells, sampled before intestinal transplant. CDR3 sequence (DNA): TGTGCCATCAGTGAGTCGGGTAGCACAGATACGCAGTATTTT. This translates into CAISESGSTDTQYF.